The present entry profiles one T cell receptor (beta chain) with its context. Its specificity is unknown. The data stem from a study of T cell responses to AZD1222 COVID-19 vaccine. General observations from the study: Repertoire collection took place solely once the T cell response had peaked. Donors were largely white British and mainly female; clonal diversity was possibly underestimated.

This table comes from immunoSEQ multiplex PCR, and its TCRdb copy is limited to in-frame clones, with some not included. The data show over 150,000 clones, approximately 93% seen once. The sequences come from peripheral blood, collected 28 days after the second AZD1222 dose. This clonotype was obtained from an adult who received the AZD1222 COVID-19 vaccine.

The CDR3 coding sequence is TGTGCCAGTAGTATCGCGGGTATGAACACTGAAGCTTTCTTT. Translated, it gives CASSIAGMNTEAFF. The V call is TRBV19, the J call TRBJ1-1; D uncertain. Germline loops: CDR1 LNHDA, CDR2 SQIVND (reference sequence). Trimming removed 3 bases at V and 0 bases at J, with 8 bases between. The CDR3 consists of 14 residues.